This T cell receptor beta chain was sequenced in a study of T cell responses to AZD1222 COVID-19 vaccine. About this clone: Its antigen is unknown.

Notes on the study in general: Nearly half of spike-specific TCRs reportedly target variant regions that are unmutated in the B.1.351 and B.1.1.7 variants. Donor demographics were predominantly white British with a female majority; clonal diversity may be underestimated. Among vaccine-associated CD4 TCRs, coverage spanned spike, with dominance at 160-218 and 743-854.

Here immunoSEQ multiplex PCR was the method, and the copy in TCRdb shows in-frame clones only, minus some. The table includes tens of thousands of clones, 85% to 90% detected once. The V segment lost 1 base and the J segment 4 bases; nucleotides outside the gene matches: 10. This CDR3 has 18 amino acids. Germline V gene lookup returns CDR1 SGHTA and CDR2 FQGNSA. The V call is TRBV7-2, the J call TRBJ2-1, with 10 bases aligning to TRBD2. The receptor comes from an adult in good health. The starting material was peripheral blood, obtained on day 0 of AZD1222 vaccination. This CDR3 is CASSLVGGAGGGYNEQFF. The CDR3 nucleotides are TGTGCCAGCAGCTTAGTGGGTGGAGCGGGAGGGGGGTACAATGAGCAGTTCTTC.